This is a list of T cell receptor beta chains from one sample in a study of cytomegalovirus exposure and HLA in healthy donors. Clones were sequenced by immunoSEQ multiplex PCR, and TCRdb holds only the in-frame ones, with some missing. This table holds roughly 51,000 clones. Sequenced material: PBMCs. Receptors originate from a middle-aged woman in good health and CMV-seronegative. Both conserved end residues are part of each CDR3. A D gene is named only where the DNA matches it firmly.

J gene: TRBJ1-4
D gene: .
V gene: TRBV7-8
CDR3 protein: CASSSNRVFSATNEKLFF
CDR3 DNA: TGTGCCAGCAGCTCCAACAGGGTATTCTCTGCAACTAATGAAAAACTGTTTTTT

J gene: TRBJ1-1
D gene: .
V gene: TRBV10-2
CDR3 protein: CASSLDTEAFF
CDR3 DNA: TGCGCCAGCAGTTTAGACACTGAAGCTTTCTTT

J gene: TRBJ2-5
D gene: TRBD1
V gene: TRBV19
CDR3 protein: CASSEGTGKETQYF
CDR3 DNA: TGTGCCAGTAGTGAAGGGACAGGTAAAGAGACCCAGTACTTC

J gene: TRBJ2-7
D gene: .
V gene: TRBV11-3
CDR3 protein: CASRRGSSYEQYF
CDR3 DNA: TGTGCCAGCAGAAGAGGGAGCTCCTACGAGCAGTACTTC

J gene: TRBJ2-7
D gene: .
V gene: TRBV6-5
CDR3 protein: CASSSLSGSWAYEQYF
CDR3 DNA: TGTGCCAGCAGTTCACTCAGCGGTTCATGGGCCTACGAGCAGTACTTC

J gene: TRBJ1-2
D gene: .
V gene: TRBV7-2
CDR3 protein: CASSRDFLSNYGYTF
CDR3 DNA: TGTGCCAGCAGCCGGGACTTCCTATCTAACTATGGCTACACCTTC

J gene: TRBJ1-5
D gene: TRBD1
V gene: TRBV6-5
CDR3 protein: CASSYSRTGGQPQHF
CDR3 DNA: TGTGCCAGCAGTTACTCGCGGACAGGGGGCCAGCCCCAGCATTTT

J gene: TRBJ2-7
D gene: TRBD2
V gene: TRBV18
CDR3 protein: CASSPGLAGRAEQYF
CDR3 DNA: TGTGCCAGCTCACCTGGACTAGCGGGAAGAGCCGAGCAGTACTTC

J gene: TRBJ2-1
D gene: .
V gene: TRBV7-2
CDR3 protein: CASSLEVSGSYNEQFF
CDR3 DNA: TGTGCCAGCAGCTTAGAAGTTAGCGGCTCCTACAATGAGCAGTTCTTC

J gene: TRBJ1-4
D gene: TRBD1
V gene: TRBV4-1
CDR3 protein: CASREGQGYYEKLFF
CDR3 DNA: TGCGCCAGCAGAGAGGGACAGGGCTACTATGAAAAACTGTTTTTT

J gene: TRBJ2-2
D gene: TRBD2
V gene: TRBV19
CDR3 protein: CASSIDGAGAPGELFF
CDR3 DNA: TGTGCCAGTAGTATAGATGGAGCGGGGGCCCCCGGGGAGCTGTTTTTT

J gene: TRBJ2-2
D gene: TRBD2
V gene: TRBV5-1
CDR3 protein: CASSFLAGGRTGELFF
CDR3 DNA: TGCGCCAGCAGCTTTTTAGCGGGGGGCCGGACCGGGGAGCTGTTTTTT

J gene: TRBJ2-1
D gene: .
V gene: TRBV20-1
CDR3 protein: CSATRDNEQFF
CDR3 DNA: TGCAGTGCAACCAGGGACAATGAGCAGTTCTTC

J gene: TRBJ1-5
D gene: .
V gene: TRBV25-1
CDR3 protein: CASSEYRGPQHF
CDR3 DNA: TGTGCCAGCAGTGAATATAGGGGGCCCCAGCATTTT

J gene: TRBJ1-6
D gene: TRBD1
V gene: TRBV27
CDR3 protein: CASSFGQGNSPLHF
CDR3 DNA: TGTGCCAGCAGTTTTGGACAGGGAAATTCACCCCTCCACTTT

J gene: TRBJ2-7
D gene: .
V gene: TRBV5-1
CDR3 protein: CASSLEQGPYEQYF
CDR3 DNA: TGCGCCAGCAGCTTGGAGCAGGGCCCCTACGAGCAGTACTTC

J gene: TRBJ2-3
D gene: .
V gene: TRBV6-5
CDR3 protein: CASSYMAGDTQYF
CDR3 DNA: TGTGCCAGCAGTTACATGGCGGGCGATACGCAGTATTTT